This TCR beta chain derives from a study of early T cells in non-severe SARS-CoV-2 infection. TCRdb redid the calling of the 5' RACE reads with MiXCR, one entry per CDR3 protein. The sample yields 35,000 to 50,000 distinct CDR3 sequences, 5.5% seen once. Trimming cost V 2 bases and J 5 bases, with 9 bases left between them. The CDR3 is 13 residues long. Germline V gene sequence: CDR1 KGHSH, CDR2 LQKENI. Sequencing was performed on whole blood, taken at baseline. The TCR was taken from an adult who was a healthcare worker with PCR-confirmed SARS-CoV-2 infection or an uninfected control (not recorded which). The chain joins TRBV18 to TRBJ2-5, with no clear D. The CDR3 sequence is CASSPSMRETQYF. The CDR3 nucleotides read TGTGCCAGCTCACCATCCATGCGGGAGACCCAGTACTTC.